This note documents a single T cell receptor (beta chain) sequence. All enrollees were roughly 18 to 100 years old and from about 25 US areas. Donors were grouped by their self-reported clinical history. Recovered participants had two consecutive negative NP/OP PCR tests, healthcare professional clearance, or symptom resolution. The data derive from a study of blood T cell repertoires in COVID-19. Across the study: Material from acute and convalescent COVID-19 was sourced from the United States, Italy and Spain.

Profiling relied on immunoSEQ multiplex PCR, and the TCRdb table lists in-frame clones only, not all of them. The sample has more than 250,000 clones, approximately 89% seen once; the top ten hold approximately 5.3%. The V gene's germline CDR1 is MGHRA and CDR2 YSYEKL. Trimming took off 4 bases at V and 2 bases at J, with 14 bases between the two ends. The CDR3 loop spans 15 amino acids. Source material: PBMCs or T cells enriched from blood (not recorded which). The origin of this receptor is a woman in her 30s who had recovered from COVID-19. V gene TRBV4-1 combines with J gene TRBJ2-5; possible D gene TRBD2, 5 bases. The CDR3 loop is CASSPWAGGQETQYF. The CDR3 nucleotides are TGCGCCAGCAGCCCCTGGGCCGGCGGGCAAGAGACCCAGTACTTC.